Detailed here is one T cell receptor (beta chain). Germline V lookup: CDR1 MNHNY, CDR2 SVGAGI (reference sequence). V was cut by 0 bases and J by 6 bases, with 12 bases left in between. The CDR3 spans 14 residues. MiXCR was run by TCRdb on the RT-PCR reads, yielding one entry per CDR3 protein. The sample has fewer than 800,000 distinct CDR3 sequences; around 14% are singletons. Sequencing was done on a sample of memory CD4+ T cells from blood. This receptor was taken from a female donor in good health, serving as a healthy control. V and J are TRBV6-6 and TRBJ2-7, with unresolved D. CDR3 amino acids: CASSYSRYNSEQYF. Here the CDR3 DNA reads TGTGCCAGCAGTTACTCGAGGTATAACAGCGAGCAGTACTTC.